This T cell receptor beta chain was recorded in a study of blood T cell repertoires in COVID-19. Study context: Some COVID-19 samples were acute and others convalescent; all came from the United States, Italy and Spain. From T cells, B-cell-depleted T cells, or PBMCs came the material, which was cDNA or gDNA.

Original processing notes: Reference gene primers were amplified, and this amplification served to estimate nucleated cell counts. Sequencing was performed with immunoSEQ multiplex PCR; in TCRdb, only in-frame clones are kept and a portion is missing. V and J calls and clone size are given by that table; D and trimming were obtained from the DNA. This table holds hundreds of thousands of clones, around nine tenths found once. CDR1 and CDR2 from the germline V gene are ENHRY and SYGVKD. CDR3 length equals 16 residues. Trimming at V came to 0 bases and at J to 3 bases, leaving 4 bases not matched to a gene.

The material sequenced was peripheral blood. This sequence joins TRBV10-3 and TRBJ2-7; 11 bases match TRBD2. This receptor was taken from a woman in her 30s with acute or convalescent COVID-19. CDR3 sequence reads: CAISESISGGGYEQYF. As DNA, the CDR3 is TGTGCCATCAGTGAGTCGATTAGCGGGGGGGGCTACGAGCAGTACTTC.